The clone carrying this TCR beta chain was observed many times. Its antigen remains unknown. TCRdb recomputed calls from the RACE reads with MiXCR, one row per CDR3 protein. The data show about 350,000 distinct CDR3 sequences, approximately 5.8% seen once. The time point is: pre-sensitization, week 0. Treatment described: therapeutic diphenylcyclopropenone sensitization with weekly scalp DPC. These data are taken from a study of human T cells and chemical hapten exposure. Overall study results and limits: With DPC sensitization, TCRs exceeding 1 in 1000 frequency showed no change.

The CDR3 has 13 residues. Trimming removed 8 bases from V and 2 bases from J; junction bases left unmatched: 5. The sequenced sample was whole blood, obtained in connection with sensitization to the hapten diphenylcyclopropenone (DPC). The clonotype comes from a woman aged 18-29 years with alopecia areata. Some clones in this sample may be carry-over from other donors' samples. V is TRBV12-3 or TRBV12-4 and J is TRBJ1-1; TRBD1 matches 7 bases. In DNA form, the CDR3 reads TGTGCCAGCGGGGGACAGATAAACACTGAAGCTTTCTTT. This translates into CASGGQINTEAFF.